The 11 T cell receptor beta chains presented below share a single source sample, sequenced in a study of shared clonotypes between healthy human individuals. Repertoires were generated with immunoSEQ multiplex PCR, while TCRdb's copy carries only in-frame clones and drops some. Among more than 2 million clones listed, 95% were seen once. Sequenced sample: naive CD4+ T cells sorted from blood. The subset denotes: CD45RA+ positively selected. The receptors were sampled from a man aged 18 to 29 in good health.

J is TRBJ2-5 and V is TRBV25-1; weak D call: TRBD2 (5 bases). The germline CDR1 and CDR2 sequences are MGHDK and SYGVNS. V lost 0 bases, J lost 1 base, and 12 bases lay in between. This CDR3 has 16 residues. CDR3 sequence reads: CASSEYGLGGQETQYF. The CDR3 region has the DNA TGTGCCAGCAGTGAATATGGGCTAGGAGGCCAAGAGACCCAGTACTTC.

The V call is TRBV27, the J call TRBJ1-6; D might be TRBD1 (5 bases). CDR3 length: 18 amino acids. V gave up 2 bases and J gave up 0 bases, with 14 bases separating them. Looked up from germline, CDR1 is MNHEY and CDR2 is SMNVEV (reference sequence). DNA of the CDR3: TGTGCCAGCAGTTTAAAACAGATCGGGGGCTCCTATAATTCACCCCTCCACTTT. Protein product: CASSLKQIGGSYNSPLHF.

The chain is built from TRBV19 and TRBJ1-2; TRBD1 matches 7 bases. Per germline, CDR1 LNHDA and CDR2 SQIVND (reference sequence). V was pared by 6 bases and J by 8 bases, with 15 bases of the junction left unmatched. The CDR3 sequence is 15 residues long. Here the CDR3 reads CASSIGTAQVRGYTF. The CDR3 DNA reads TGTGCCAGTAGCATCGGGACAGCTCAAGTTAGGGGCTACACCTTC.

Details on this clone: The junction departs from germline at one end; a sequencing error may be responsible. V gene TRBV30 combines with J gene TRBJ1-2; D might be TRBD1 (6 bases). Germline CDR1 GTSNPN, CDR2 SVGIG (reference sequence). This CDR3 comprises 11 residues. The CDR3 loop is CAWRVSGQTYF. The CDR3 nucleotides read TGTGCCTGGAGGGTGTCTGGACAGACTTACTTC.

The CDR3 nucleotides read TGTGCCAGCAGCTTAAGGGGGGCATATGAAAAACTGTTTTTT. Translation gives CASSLRGAYEKLFF. This chain links TRBV11-2 with TRBJ1-4; tentatively, D is TRBD1 (6 bases). The germline gives CDR1 SGHAT, CDR2 FQNNGV. The CDR3 spans 14 residues. V dropped 2 bases and J dropped 6 bases, with 10 bases sitting between them.

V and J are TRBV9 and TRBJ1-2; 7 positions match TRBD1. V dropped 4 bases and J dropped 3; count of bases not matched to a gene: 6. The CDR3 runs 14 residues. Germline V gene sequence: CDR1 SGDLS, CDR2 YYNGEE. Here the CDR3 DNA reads TGTGCCAGCAGCCCGATCACAGGGGACTATGGCTACACCTTC. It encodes CASSPITGDYGYTF.

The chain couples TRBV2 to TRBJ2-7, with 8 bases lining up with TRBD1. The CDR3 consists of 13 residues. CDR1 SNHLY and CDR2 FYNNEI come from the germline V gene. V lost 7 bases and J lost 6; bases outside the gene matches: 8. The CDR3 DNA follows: TGTGCCAGCACGGGACAGGAGGTTGGCGAGCAGTACTTC. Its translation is CASTGQEVGEQYF.

The CDR3 region is CASSVLDRRTSGRSEQYF. The CDR3 nucleotides read TGTGCCAGCAGCGTCTTGGACAGGAGGACTAGCGGGAGGTCCGAGCAGTACTTC. The chain links TRBV5-6 to TRBJ2-7; 14 bases line up with TRBD2. CDR3 length equals 18 residues. V lost 4 bases and J lost 6; bases outside the gene matches: 15. Germline V gene data show CDR1 as SGHDT and CDR2 as YYEEEE.

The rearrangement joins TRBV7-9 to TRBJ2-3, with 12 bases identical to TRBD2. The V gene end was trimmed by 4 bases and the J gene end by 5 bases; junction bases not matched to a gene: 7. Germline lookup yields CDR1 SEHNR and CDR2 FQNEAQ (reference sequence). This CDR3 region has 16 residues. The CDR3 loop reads CASSSSSGGAIDTQYF. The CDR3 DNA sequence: TGTGCCAGCAGCTCCTCTAGCGGGGGGGCAATAGATACGCAGTATTTT.

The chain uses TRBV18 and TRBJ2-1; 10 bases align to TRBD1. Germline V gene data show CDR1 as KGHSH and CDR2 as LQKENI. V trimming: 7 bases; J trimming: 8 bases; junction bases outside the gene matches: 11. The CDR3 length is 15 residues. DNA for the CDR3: TGTGCCAGCTTTCTTGGACAGGGGGATGTTGATGAGCAGTTCTTC. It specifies CASFLGQGDVDEQFF.

CDR3 in DNA: TGCGCCAGCAGCCAAGCCCCGGGACTTTCCTCCTACGAGCAGTACTTC. Amino acids: CASSQAPGLSSYEQYF. The J gene is TRBJ2-7, the V gene TRBV4-1, with a tentative D call TRBD2 (6 bases). This CDR3 is built from 16 residues. V was clipped by 1 base and J by 0 bases, with 13 bases between them. Germline values: CDR1 MGHRA, CDR2 YSYEKL.